Following are 18 T cell receptor beta chains from one sample sequenced in a study of OX40 agonist ivuxolimab in advanced cancers. Measured with immunoSEQ multiplex PCR; TCRdb has only the in-frame clones, and not every one. Altogether under 20,000 clones are present, over 70% being singletons, with the ten largest covering roughly 30%. Sequenced material: CD4+ or CD8+ T cells sorted from blood, taken in a trial of the OX40 agonist ivuxolimab. These receptors originate from an adult with an advanced solid tumor such as melanoma, head and neck, liver or kidney cancer.

The sample holds a few counts of this clone. This rearrangement joins TRBV14 to TRBJ2-3; no clear D. The ends were cut back, 4 bases at V and 0 bases at J, with 11 bases in the middle. The CDR3 length is 15 residues. Germline CDR1 is SGHDN and CDR2 is FVKESK. The DNA for the CDR3 is TGTGCCAGCAGCCTAACCACTACCAGCACAGATACGCAGTATTTT. Translated, it gives CASSLTTTSTDTQYF. Full variable domain (outside the CDR3, taken from reference TRBV14 and TRBJ2-3): EAGVTQFPSHSVIEKGQTVTLRCDPISGHDNLYWYRRVMGKEIKFLLHFVKESKQDESGMPNNRFLAERTGGTYSTLKVQPAELEDSGVYFCASSLTTTSTDTQYFGPGTRLTVL.

The table lists this clone with a count of one. V usage is TRBV4-3 and J usage is TRBJ2-4, with D tentatively TRBD1 (5 bases). This CDR3 is built from 15 residues. The germline gives CDR1 LGHNA, CDR2 YSLEER. Trimming pared 4 bases from V and 0 bases from J, leaving 10 bases between. CDR3 region: CASSPDNLAKNIQYF. The CDR3 DNA reads as TGCGCCAGCAGCCCGGACAACCTAGCCAAAAACATTCAGTACTTC.

The chain joins TRBV5-1 to TRBJ2-5; D is perhaps TRBD2 (6 bases). The germline gives CDR1 SGHRS, CDR2 YFSETQ. Trimming took off 4 bases at V and 4 bases at J, with 14 bases between the two ends. There are 14 residues in the CDR3. In DNA form, the CDR3 reads TGCGCCAGCAGCCCCGTAGCGGTCGTAGAGACCCAGTACTTC. Its translation: CASSPVAVVETQYF. Complete variable domain (other parts from reference TRBV5-1 and TRBJ2-5): KAGVTQTPRYLIKTRGQQVTLSCSPISGHRSVSWYQQTPGQGLQFLFEYFSETQRNKGNFPGRFSGRQFSNSRSEMNVSTLELGDSALYLCASSPVAVVETQYFGPGTRLLVL.

The V and J genes are TRBV28 and TRBJ2-7; D is possibly TRBD2 (5 bases). V gave up 5 bases and J gave up 2 bases, with 19 bases separating them. The CDR3 is 16 residues long. Germline V gene lookup returns CDR1 MDHEN and CDR2 SYDVKM. CDR3: CASSDSVGVGTYEQYF. The CDR3 bases are TGTGCCAGCAGTGACTCGGTCGGGGTTGGCACCTACGAGCAGTACTTC.

The chain joins TRBV27 to TRBJ2-5, with 9 bases lining up with TRBD2. V shed 5 bases, J shed 4 bases, and the junction held 2 bases outside the gene matches. This CDR3 is 13 amino acids long. Germline V gives CDR1 MNHEY, CDR2 SMNVEV (reference sequence). The CDR3 bases are TGTGCCAGCAGTAGCGGGAGGCGAGAGACCCAGTACTTC. Encoded protein: CASSSGRRETQYF.

V and J are TRBV28 and TRBJ2-1; 10 positions agree with TRBD2. V lost 0 bases and J lost 3; bases outside the gene matches: 2. CDR1 is MDHEN, CDR2 SYDVKM, per germline. This CDR3 contains 16 residues. The CDR3 loop reads CASSLWTSGRYNEQFF. CDR3 sequence (DNA): TGTGCCAGCAGTTTATGGACTAGCGGGCGCTACAATGAGCAGTTCTTC.

This clone appeared a single time. The chain combines TRBV15 with TRBJ2-7, with D maybe TRBD1 (5 bases). The germline gives CDR1 LNHNV, CDR2 YYDKDF (reference sequence). Trimming cost V 1 base and J 3 bases, with 10 bases left between them. This CDR3 has 14 amino acids. CDR3 in DNA: TGTGCCACCAGCAGAGTTGTCCAGGGCTACGAGCAGTACTTC. The encoded protein is CATSRVVQGYEQYF. The complete variable domain, with remaining parts taken from reference TRBV15 and TRBJ2-7, reads DAMVIQNPRYQVTQFGKPVTLSCSQTLNHNVMYWYQQKSSQAPKLLFHYYDKDFNNEADTPDNFQSRRPNTSFCFLDIRSPGLGDTAMYLCATSRVVQGYEQYFGPGTRLTVT.

This sequence joins TRBV6-5 and TRBJ1-2, with D possibly being TRBD1 (5 bases). The CDR3 extends over 16 amino acids. Germline CDR1 is MNHEY and CDR2 is SVGAGI. With 0 bases removed from V and 0 bases from J, the gap between germline ends came to 11 bases. The chain's CDR3 is CASSYSGEGANYGYTF. As DNA, the CDR3 is TGTGCCAGCAGTTACTCGGGGGAGGGAGCTAACTATGGCTACACCTTC.

J is TRBJ1-1 and V is TRBV19; D is undetermined. The CDR3 has 12 residues. Trimming left V 6 bases short and J 1 base short, with 6 bases between. The germline V gene has CDR1 LNHDA and CDR2 SQIVND (reference sequence). CDR3 sequence: CASSQANTEAFF. Here the CDR3 DNA reads TGTGCCAGTAGCCAGGCGAACACTGAAGCTTTCTTT.

This clone was seen only a few times. V is TRBV28 and J is TRBJ1-5; D gene uncertain. CDR3 length equals 14 residues. V gave up 7 bases and J gave up 3 bases, with 13 bases separating them. Germline V gene data show CDR1 as MDHEN and CDR2 as SYDVKM. The chain's CDR3 is CASTSNGNNQPQHF. The CDR3 nucleotides are TGTGCCAGCACCTCAAACGGGAACAATCAGCCCCAGCATTTT.

This chain connects TRBV19 to TRBJ1-4; maybe TRBD1 (6 bases). Trimming took off 7 bases at V and 4 bases at J, with 13 bases between the two ends. This CDR3 spans 14 amino acids. Germline V gives CDR1 LNHDA, CDR2 SQIVND (reference sequence). The CDR3 DNA sequence: TGTGCCAGTAAACTCCAGGGGTATAATGAAAAACTGTTTTTT. Amino acids: CASKLQGYNEKLFF. Filled out from reference TRBV19 and TRBJ1-4, the complete variable domain reads DGGITQSPKYLFRKEGQNVTLSCEQNLNHDAMYWYRQDPGQGLRLIYYSQIVNDFQKGDIAEGYSVSREKKESFPLTVTSAQKNPTAFYLCASKLQGYNEKLFFGSGTQLSVL.

The chain has TRBV27 and TRBJ2-7; D might be TRBD1 (7 bases). The CDR3 has 16 amino acids. Trimming left V 5 bases short and J 3 bases short, with 20 bases between. Germline loops: CDR1 MNHEY, CDR2 SMNVEV (reference sequence). This chain's CDR3 is CASSPGQWRVYYEQYF. CDR3 nucleotides: TGTGCCAGCAGTCCGGGACAGTGGAGGGTCTACTACGAGCAGTACTTC.

This clone was observed once. The V and J genes are TRBV7-9 and TRBJ2-7, with TRBD1 matching 8 bases. The germline V gene has CDR1 SEHNR and CDR2 FQNEAQ (reference sequence). The J segment lost 2 bases and the V segment lost 7 bases, leaving 13 bases of the junction unmatched. This CDR3 region has 16 residues. The CDR3 DNA follows: TGTGCCAGCACCAACGTGGTGGCGACAGGGGCCTACGAGCAGTACTTC. Translation gives CASTNVVATGAYEQYF.

V is TRBV28 and J is TRBJ2-7, with 7 bases lining up with TRBD1. The V gene's germline CDR1 is MDHEN and CDR2 SYDVKM. The CDR3 extends over 16 amino acids. Trimming took 3 bases from V and 3 from J; bases not matched to a gene: 11. The CDR3 nucleotides are TGTGCCAGCAGTTTCAACCCCTACAGGGGAGACTACGAGCAGTACTTC. This encodes CASSFNPYRGDYEQYF.

The chain recombines TRBV7-9 with TRBJ1-6; the match to TRBD1 covers 9 bases. The length of the CDR3 is 16 residues. Per germline, CDR1 SEHNR and CDR2 FQNEAQ (reference sequence). V shed 5 bases, J shed 8 bases, and the junction held 10 bases outside the gene matches. CDR3 in DNA: TGTGCCAGCAGCCCGTGGACAGGGGAGTTCCATTCACCCCTCCACTTT. Its translation is CASSPWTGEFHSPLHF.

This chain uses TRBV19 with TRBJ2-1, with 8 positions matching TRBD1. Germline V gives CDR1 LNHDA, CDR2 SQIVND (reference sequence). V gave up 5 bases and J gave up 0 bases; unmatched junction bases: 6. The CDR3 runs to 16 residues. CDR3 residues: CASSGDRGSSYNEQFF. CDR3 bases: TGTGCCAGTAGTGGAGACAGGGGAAGCTCCTACAATGAGCAGTTCTTC.

The rearrangement joins TRBV9 to TRBJ2-1, with D unclear. Germline CDR1 SGDLS, CDR2 YYNGEE. The CDR3 spans 17 residues. V was pared by 0 bases and J by 0 bases, with 13 bases between. The CDR3 DNA reads as TGTGCCAGCAGCGTAGAGGGCCTCCTTAGCTCCTACAATGAGCAGTTCTTC. Amino acid sequence: CASSVEGLLSSYNEQFF.

The chain has TRBV4-3 and TRBJ2-7; 11 bases are shared with TRBD2. The CDR3 runs 15 residues. V lost 0 bases, J lost 3 bases, and 1 base stayed unmatched. Looked up from germline, CDR1 is LGHNA and CDR2 is YSLEER. The CDR3 spells CASSQETSGSYEQYF. The CDR3 nucleotides read TGCGCCAGCAGCCAAGAAACTAGCGGGAGCTACGAGCAGTACTTC.